The clone carrying this TCR beta chain was counted between two and nine times. Antigen: not known. V was pared by 4 bases and J by 5 bases, with 13 bases of the junction left unmatched. The CDR3 has 15 amino acids. CDR1 is GTSNPN and CDR2 is SVGIG in the germline V gene (reference sequence). This entry belongs to a study of cytomegalovirus exposure and HLA in healthy donors. Study findings and constraints: Cytomegalovirus status was reportedly diagnosed by the classifier with high sensitivity and specificity.

Vbeta (60) and Jbeta (13) primers were used in the PCR. Here immunoSEQ multiplex PCR was the method, and the copy in TCRdb shows in-frame clones only, minus some. The table has under 200,000 clones, roughly 80% seen once. The V gene is TRBV30, the J gene TRBJ1-1, with TRBD1 identical over 7 bases. Sequenced material: PBMCs. The sequence came from a male donor in good health and CMV-seronegative. The CDR3 protein is CAWTGSGGFGTEAFF. The CDR3 region has the DNA TGTGCCTGGACTGGGTCAGGGGGGTTTGGAACTGAAGCTTTCTTT.